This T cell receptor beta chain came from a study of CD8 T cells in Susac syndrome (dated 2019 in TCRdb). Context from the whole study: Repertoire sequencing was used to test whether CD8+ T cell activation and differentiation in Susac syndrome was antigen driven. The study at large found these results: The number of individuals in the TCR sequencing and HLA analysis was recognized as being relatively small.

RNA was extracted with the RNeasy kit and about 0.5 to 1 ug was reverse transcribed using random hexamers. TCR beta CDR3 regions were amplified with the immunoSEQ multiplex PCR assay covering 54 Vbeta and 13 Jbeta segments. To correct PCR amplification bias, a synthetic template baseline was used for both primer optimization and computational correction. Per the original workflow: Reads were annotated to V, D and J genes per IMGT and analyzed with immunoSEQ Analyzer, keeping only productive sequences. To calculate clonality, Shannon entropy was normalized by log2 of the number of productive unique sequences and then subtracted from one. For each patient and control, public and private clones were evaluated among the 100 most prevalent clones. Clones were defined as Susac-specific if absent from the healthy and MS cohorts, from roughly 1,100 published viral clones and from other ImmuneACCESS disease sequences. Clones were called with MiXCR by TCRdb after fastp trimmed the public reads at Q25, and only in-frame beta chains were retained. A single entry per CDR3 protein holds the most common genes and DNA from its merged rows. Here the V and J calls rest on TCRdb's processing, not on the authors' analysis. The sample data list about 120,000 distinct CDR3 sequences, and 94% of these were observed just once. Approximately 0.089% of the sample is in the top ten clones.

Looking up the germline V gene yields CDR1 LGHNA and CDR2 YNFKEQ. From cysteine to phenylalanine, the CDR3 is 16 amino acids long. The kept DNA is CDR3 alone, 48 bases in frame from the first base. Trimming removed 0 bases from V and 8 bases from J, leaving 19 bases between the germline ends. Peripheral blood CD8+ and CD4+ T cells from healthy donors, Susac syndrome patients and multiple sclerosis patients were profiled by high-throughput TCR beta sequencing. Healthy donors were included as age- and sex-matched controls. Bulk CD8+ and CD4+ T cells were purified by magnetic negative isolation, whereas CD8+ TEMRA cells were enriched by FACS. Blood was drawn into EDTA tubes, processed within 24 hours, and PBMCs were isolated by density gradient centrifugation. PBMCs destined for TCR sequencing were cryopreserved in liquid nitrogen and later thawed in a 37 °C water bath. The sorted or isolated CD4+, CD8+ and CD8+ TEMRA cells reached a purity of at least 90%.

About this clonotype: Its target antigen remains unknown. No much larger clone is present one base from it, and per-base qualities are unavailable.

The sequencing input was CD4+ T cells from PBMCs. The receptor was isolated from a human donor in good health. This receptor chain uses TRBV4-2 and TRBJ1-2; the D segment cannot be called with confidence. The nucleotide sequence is TGTGCCAGCAGCCAAGACAGACAAATACCCCCCGGGGGCTACACCTTC. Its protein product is CASSQDRQIPPGGYTF.